This TCR beta chain was profiled in a study of CD8+CD57+ T cells in acquired aplastic anemia. Study in general: Isolated CD4+ and CD8+ cells, once sorted, yielded DNA averaging around 3.1 ug.

The sequenced patients had an expansion of CD8+CD57+ cells seen by flow cytometry. In all patients, the disease was severe acquired aplastic anemia. CDR3 and TCR beta VDJ profiling relied on genomic DNA as the template. Each CDR3 protein is one row after TCRdb ran MiXCR on the reads. The data hold approximately 130,000 distinct CDR3 sequences, with 55% to 70% observed a single time. Study-wide points: It was found that approximately 29 CD8+ CDR3 sequences were shared between patients and controls. Patients and healthy controls showed no significant CD8+ Simpson's diversity difference.

This CDR3 comprises 13 residues. Deletions cut 0 bases from V and 4 bases from J, with 7 bases between. CDR1 and CDR2 from the germline V gene are SGDLS and YYNGEE. A word on this clonotype: Its antigen is undetermined.

The chain is built from TRBV9 and TRBJ1-2, with D uncertain. This receptor was obtained from a human donor with aplastic anemia. Sequenced input: sorted CD4+, CD8+, or CD8+CD57+ T cells (not recorded which) from PBMCs. In DNA form, the CDR3 reads TGTGCCAGCAGCGTAGACGGAAGCTATGGCTACACCTTC. Translation: CASSVDGSYGYTF.